The rows below give T cell receptor beta chains drawn from one sample of a study of response to subunit inactivated influenza vaccine. Via MiXCR, TCRdb re-called the RT-PCR reads, giving one row per CDR3 protein. The sample holds approximately 500,000 distinct CDR3 sequences, under 30% seen once. This sample also belongs to another study, concerning T cells expressing NK-cell markers.

The source was CD4+ T cells sorted from PBMCs, collected about 13 days after vaccination. The receptors here all came from a man aged 45 to 65 who received an inactivated influenza vaccine. The CDR3 runs from the conserved cysteine through the conserved F or W. The order of the fields is clone size, V gene, J gene, D gene, CDR3 DNA, CDR3 protein. D genes are given only for firm matches. Clone size is stated in some rows and not others, as once, few, many or a class when expanded.

few	TRBV15	TRBJ1-5	TRBD1	TGTGCCACCAGCCTGGACAGGTTCAATCAGCCCCAGCATTTT	CATSLDRFNQPQHF
.	TRBV28	TRBJ2-7	TRBD1	TGTGCCAGCAGTTTCGTGGCAGGGGGCGGCGAGCAGTACTTC	CASSFVAGGGEQYF
.	TRBV9	TRBJ1-1	.	TGTGCCAGCAGCGTAGCTCCCCACACTGAAGCTTTCTTT	CASSVAPHTEAFF
many	TRBV29-1	TRBJ2-1	TRBD1	TGCAGCGCCGAGCCCAGGCAGGACAGGGGGGTACAGGGTGAGCAGTTCTTC	CSAEPRQDRGVQGEQFF
few	TRBV12-3/TRBV12-4	TRBJ2-3	.	TGTGCCAGCCTTACACTAGATACGCAGTATTTT	CASLTLDTQYF
few	TRBV4-3	TRBJ2-7	TRBD2	TGCGCCAGCAGCCCCAGGATAGCGGGGTTTTACGAGCAGTACTTC	CASSPRIAGFYEQYF
few	TRBV3-1	TRBJ2-7	.	TGTGCCAGCAGCCAAGTCGTGACAGGGAGGTACGAGCAGTACTTC	CASSQVVTGRYEQYF
.	TRBV3-1	TRBJ2-3	TRBD2	TGTGCCAGCAGCCAAAATCACGGGGGGGCGGTTGATACGCAGTATTTT	CASSQNHGGAVDTQYF
few	TRBV29-1	TRBJ1-2	.	TGCAGCGTTGGGGACGGCTATGGCTACACCTTC	CSVGDGYGYTF
.	TRBV12-3/TRBV12-4	TRBJ2-2	TRBD1	TGTGCCAGCATAGGACAGGGGGCTACCGGGGAGCTGTTTTTT	CASIGQGATGELFF
few	TRBV7-2	TRBJ2-7	.	TGTGCCAGCAGCTTAGACGTATCCTACGAGCAGTACTTC	CASSLDVSYEQYF
.	TRBV5-1	TRBJ2-1	TRBD2	TGCGCCAGCCGAGCGGGAGAGTCCTACAATGAGCAGTTCTTC	CASRAGESYNEQFF
many	TRBV20-1	TRBJ1-1	.	TGCAGTGCTAGACCGGAGAACACTGAAGCTTTCTTT	CSARPENTEAFF
.	TRBV3-1	TRBJ2-3	TRBD2	TGTGCCAGCAGCCAGCGGGAGAGAGATACGCAGTATTTT	CASSQRERDTQYF
.	TRBV7-2	TRBJ2-5	.	TGTGCCAGCAGCCGTCAGTCGTTGGGGGTTGGAGAGACCCAGTACTTC	CASSRQSLGVGETQYF
.	TRBV7-2	TRBJ2-1	.	TGTGCCAGCAGCTTAGAGCAGTCGAGCTCCTACAATGAGCAGTTCTTC	CASSLEQSSSYNEQFF
.	TRBV6-5	TRBJ2-1	.	TGTGCCAGCAGTTACCGACAGTACAATGAGCAGTTCTTC	CASSYRQYNEQFF
few	TRBV12-3/TRBV12-4	TRBJ1-4	.	TGTGCCAGCAGCAAACAGGCCTTAAATGAAAAACTGTTTTTT	CASSKQALNEKLFF